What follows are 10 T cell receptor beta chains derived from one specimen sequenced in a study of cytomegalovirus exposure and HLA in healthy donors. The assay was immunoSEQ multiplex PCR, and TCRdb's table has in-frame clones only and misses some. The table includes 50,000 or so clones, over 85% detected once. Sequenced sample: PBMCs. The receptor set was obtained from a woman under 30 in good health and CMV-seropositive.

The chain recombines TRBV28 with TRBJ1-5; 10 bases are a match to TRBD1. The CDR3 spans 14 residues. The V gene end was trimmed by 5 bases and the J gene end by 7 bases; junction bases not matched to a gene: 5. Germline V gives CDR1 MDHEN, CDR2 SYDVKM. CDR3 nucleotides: TGTGCCAGCAGTGGGACAGGGGAACGGCAGCCCCAGCATTTT. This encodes CASSGTGERQPQHF.

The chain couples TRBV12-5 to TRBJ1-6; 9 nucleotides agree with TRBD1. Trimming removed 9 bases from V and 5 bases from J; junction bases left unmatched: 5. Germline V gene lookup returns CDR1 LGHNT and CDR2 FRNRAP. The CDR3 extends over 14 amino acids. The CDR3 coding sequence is TGTGCTAGCGGAGGGGACAGGGATAATTCACCCCTCCACTTT. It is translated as CASGGDRDNSPLHF.

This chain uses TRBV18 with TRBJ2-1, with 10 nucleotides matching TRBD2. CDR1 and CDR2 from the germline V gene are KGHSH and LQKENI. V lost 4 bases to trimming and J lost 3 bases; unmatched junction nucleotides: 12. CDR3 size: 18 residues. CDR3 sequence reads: CASSRSPSGSIGYNEQFF. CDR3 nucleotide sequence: TGTGCCAGCTCACGCAGCCCTAGCGGGAGTATAGGCTACAATGAGCAGTTCTTC. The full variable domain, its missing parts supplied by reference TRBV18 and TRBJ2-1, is NAGVMQNPRHLVRRRGQEARLRCSPMKGHSHVYWYRQLPEEGLKFMVYLQKENIIDESGMPKERFSAEFPKEGPSILRIQQVVRGDSAAYFCASSRSPSGSIGYNEQFFGPGTRLTVL.

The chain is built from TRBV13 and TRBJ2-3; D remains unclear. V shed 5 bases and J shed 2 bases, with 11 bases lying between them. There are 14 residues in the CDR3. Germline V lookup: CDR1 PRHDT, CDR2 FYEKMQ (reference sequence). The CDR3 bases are TGTGCCAGCAGCCCACCCCGGTCCACAGATACGCAGTATTTT. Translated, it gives CASSPPRSTDTQYF.

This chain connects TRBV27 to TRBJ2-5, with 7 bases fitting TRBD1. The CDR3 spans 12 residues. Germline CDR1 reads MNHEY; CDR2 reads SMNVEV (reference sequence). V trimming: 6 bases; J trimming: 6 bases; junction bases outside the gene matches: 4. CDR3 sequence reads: CASRGTAKTQYF. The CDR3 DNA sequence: TGTGCCAGCAGGGGGACAGCGAAGACCCAGTACTTC.

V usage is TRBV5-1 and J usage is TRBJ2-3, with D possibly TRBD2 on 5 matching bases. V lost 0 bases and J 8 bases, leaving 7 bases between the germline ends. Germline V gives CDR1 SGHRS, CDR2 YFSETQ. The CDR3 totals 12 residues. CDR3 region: CASSLVGSTQYF. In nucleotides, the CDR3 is TGCGCCAGCAGCTTGGTTGGGAGTACGCAGTATTTT.

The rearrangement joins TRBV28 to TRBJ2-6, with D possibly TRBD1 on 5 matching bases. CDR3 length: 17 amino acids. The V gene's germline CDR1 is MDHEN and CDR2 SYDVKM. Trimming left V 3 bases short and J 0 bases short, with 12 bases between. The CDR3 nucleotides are TGTGCCAGCAGTTTCGATCCGACAGTCTCTGGGGCCAACGTCCTGACTTTC. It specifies CASSFDPTVSGANVLTF.

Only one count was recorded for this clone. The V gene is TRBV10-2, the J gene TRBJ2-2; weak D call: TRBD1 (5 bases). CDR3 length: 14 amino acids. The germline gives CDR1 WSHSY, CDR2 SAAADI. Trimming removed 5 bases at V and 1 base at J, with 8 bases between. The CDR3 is CASSTDRNTGELFF. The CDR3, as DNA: TGCGCCAGCAGTACCGACAGGAACACCGGGGAGCTGTTTTTT.

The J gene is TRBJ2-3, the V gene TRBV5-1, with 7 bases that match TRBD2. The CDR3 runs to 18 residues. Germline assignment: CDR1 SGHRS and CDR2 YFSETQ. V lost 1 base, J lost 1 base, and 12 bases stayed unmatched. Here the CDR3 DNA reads TGCGCCAGCAGCTTGTTTGTTTCGGGAGGTTCAGGCACAGATACGCAGTATTTT. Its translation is CASSLFVSGGSGTDTQYF.

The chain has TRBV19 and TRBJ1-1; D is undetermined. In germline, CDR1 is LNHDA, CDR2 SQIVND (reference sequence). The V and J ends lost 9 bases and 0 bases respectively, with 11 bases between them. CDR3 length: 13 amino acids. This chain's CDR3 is CASAPQMNTEAFF. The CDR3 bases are TGTGCCAGCGCTCCCCAGATGAACACTGAAGCTTTCTTT. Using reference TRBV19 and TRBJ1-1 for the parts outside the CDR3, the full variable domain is DGGITQSPKYLFRKEGQNVTLSCEQNLNHDAMYWYRQDPGQGLRLIYYSQIVNDFQKGDIAEGYSVSREKKESFPLTVTSAQKNPTAFYLCASAPQMNTEAFFGQGTRLTVV.